This entry describes one T cell receptor (beta chain). Its matching antigen is unknown. The trim removed 4 bases at V and 4 bases at J, leaving 4 bases unmatched. The CDR3 consists of 14 residues. The germline V gene encodes CDR1 LGHNA and CDR2 YNFKEQ. These data are taken from a study of PD-1 blockade in classical Hodgkin lymphoma. Turning to the study itself: Patients got intravenous nivolumab 3 mg/kg every 2 weeks. Study results and caveats: Exclusion was the outcome for patients who began nivolumab under 1 year after ASCT. Repertoires differed for reasons still undefined, possibly disease activity or prior therapy.

Assay used: immunoSEQ multiplex PCR; TCRdb lists only in-frame clones, some missing. This table has about 72,000 clones, 85% to 95% appearing once. Relapse was seen in all patients after autologous stem cell transplantation, and brentuximab vedotin exposure was variable. Patients showed best responses of complete response, partial response or progressive disease. Sequences were derived from peripheral blood mononuclear cells (PBMCs), sampled at baseline. The V gene is TRBV4-2, the J gene TRBJ2-7; 10 bases map to TRBD2. The sequence derives from a human donor with classical Hodgkin lymphoma. CDR3 in amino acids: CASSPSTSGYEQYF. CDR3 in DNA: TGTGCCAGCAGCCCCTCGACTAGCGGGTACGAGCAGTACTTC.